The 21 T cell receptor beta chains in this list originate from one sample, sequenced in a study of beta chain features in type 1 diabetes (dated by TCRdb to the late 2010s). Their target antigens are unknown. To prepare the library, the immunoSEQ multiplex PCR assay was applied. The High Capacity cDNA Reverse Transcription Kit was used to reverse transcribe all of the isolated RNA, meaning that expressed TCRB transcripts were what got sequenced. Imported from immuneACCESS, the table was reduced by TCRdb to in-frame sequences with V and J called. These copies leave out some clones; in studies compared against another copy, an unresolved V gene accounts for under half, and the cause of the remainder is not known. This sample holds some 110,000 clones; about a sixth were observed only once. The biggest ten clones account for about 2.1% of the sample. What the work shows at the level of the full study, not this receptor alone: In all four CD4+ subsets, TCRB CDR3 length was moderately but significantly shorter in type 1 diabetes patients.

The sequencing input was central memory CD4+ T cells from blood. The receptors here all came from a man under 40 with type 1 diabetes.

This clone has ten or more counts. V is TRBV4-1 and J is TRBJ1-5; 8 positions match TRBD1. V lost 0 bases, J lost 2 bases, and 3 bases stayed unmatched. The CDR3 loop spans 16 amino acids. Per germline, CDR1 MGHRA and CDR2 YSYEKL. The CDR3 DNA follows: TGCGCCAGCAGCCAAGACCCGGGACAGGGCAATCAGCCCCAGCATTTT. Translation: CASSQDPGQGNQPQHF.

This clone has a handful of counts. The rearrangement links TRBV5-6 to TRBJ2-4; 10 bases are shared with TRBD1. The length of the CDR3 is 13 residues. Losses at the gene ends were 4 bases for V and 10 bases for J; bases not matched to a gene: 5. The germline V gene encodes CDR1 SGHDT and CDR2 YYEEEE. DNA for the CDR3: TGTGCCAGCAGCCCTGGGACAGGGGATATTCAGTACTTC. As protein: CASSPGTGDIQYF. The whole variable domain, filled in from reference TRBV5-6 and TRBJ2-4, reads DAGVTQSPTHLIKTRGQQVTLRCSPKSGHDTVSWYQQALGQGPQFIFQYYEEEERQRGNFPDRFSGHQFPNYSSELNVNALLLGDSALYLCASSPGTGDIQYFGAGTRLSVL.

The J gene is TRBJ2-5, the V gene TRBV28; 8 bases map to TRBD1. From germline, CDR1 is MDHEN and CDR2 SYDVKM. Unmatched junction bases numbered 5, after V lost 8 bases and J lost 6 bases. CDR3 length: 12 residues. CDR3 protein: CASGTGAKTQYF. In DNA form, the CDR3 reads TGTGCCAGCGGGACAGGTGCCAAGACCCAGTACTTC.

The CDR3 sequence: CASRLILADGPNTEAFF. The CDR3, as DNA: TGTGCCAGCAGGCTCATCCTTGCCGACGGCCCCAACACTGAAGCTTTCTTT. This chain joins TRBV2 and TRBJ1-1, with unresolved D. The CDR3 sequence is 17 residues long. V lost 6 bases, J lost 2 bases, and 22 bases lay in between. The germline V gene encodes CDR1 SNHLY and CDR2 FYNNEI.

The sample holds a few counts of this clone. The rearrangement links TRBV7-2 to TRBJ1-1; possible D gene TRBD1, 6 bases. V shed 6 bases and J shed 10 bases, with 24 bases lying between them. This CDR3 contains 15 residues. From germline, CDR1 is SGHTA and CDR2 FQGNSA. The CDR3 region has the DNA TGTGCCAGCAGTTTTCCTGTAGGGGGATTGGTTAGAGCTTTCTTT. Translation gives CASSFPVGGLVRAFF.

The chain is built from TRBV7-2 and TRBJ2-1, with D perhaps TRBD2 (6 bases). The CDR3 sequence is 15 residues long. Looked up from germline, CDR1 is SGHTA and CDR2 is FQGNSA. V lost 6 bases to trimming and J lost 3 bases, with 15 bases between them. The CDR3 region is CASRIDSGLYNEQFF. The CDR3 DNA sequence: TGTGCCAGCAGGATTGATAGCGGACTCTACAATGAGCAGTTCTTC.

The chain links TRBV4-2 to TRBJ1-6; 8 positions match TRBD1. With 1 base clipped from V and 9 bases from J, the junction kept 2 bases outside the gene matches. CDR1 and CDR2 (germline): LGHNA, YNFKEQ. This CDR3 comprises 14 residues. The CDR3 is CASSQAQGVSPLHF. CDR3 nucleotides: TGTGCCAGCAGCCAAGCACAGGGGGTTTCACCCCTCCACTTT.

This clone was seen a handful of times. The chain couples TRBV25-1 to TRBJ1-5; unclear D gene. Trimming removed 3 bases from V and 0 bases from J, with 6 bases in between. Germline lookup yields CDR1 MGHDK and CDR2 SYGVNS. The CDR3 runs to 14 residues. CDR3 DNA sequence: TGTGCCAGCAGTGATCTTTATAGCAATCAGCCCCAGCATTTT. Its translation is CASSDLYSNQPQHF.

The table lists this clone with a few counts. This chain links TRBV6-6 with TRBJ1-6; D is ambiguous. CDR1 and CDR2 (germline): MNHNY, SVGAGI (reference sequence). Deletions cut 6 bases from V and 9 bases from J, with 12 bases between. CDR3 length equals 13 residues. CDR3 coding DNA: TGTGCCAGCAGGCCGGGCCCTACTTCACCCCTCCACTTT. Its protein product is CASRPGPTSPLHF.

This clone appeared a few times. The CDR3 region is CASSLGLAGGGITDTQYF. DNA for the CDR3: TGCGCCAGCAGCCTCGGACTAGCGGGGGGAGGGATTACAGATACGCAGTATTTT. The chain uses TRBV4-3 and TRBJ2-3, with 14 nucleotides matching TRBD2. Germline V gene data show CDR1 as LGHNA and CDR2 as YSLEER. CDR3 length: 18 amino acids. Trimming cost V 4 bases and J 3 bases; bases outside gene matches: 9.

This clone was found a few times. The chain's CDR3 is CASSYEGDTEAFF. CDR3 nucleotides: TGTGCCAGCAGTTACGAAGGGGACACTGAAGCTTTCTTT. The J gene is TRBJ1-1, the V gene TRBV6-7, with D perhaps matching TRBD1 (5 bases). TRBV6-7 is designated an ORF whose function remains uncertain. The CDR3 extends over 13 amino acids. V lost 2 bases and J lost 3, with 7 bases in between.

The rearrangement joins TRBV5-6 to TRBJ2-1, with D hard to call. Trimming shortened V by 1 base and J by 0 bases, and 11 bases separated the two germline ends. From germline, CDR1 is SGHDT and CDR2 YYEEEE. The CDR3 extends over 16 amino acids. CDR3 sequence reads: CASSLRFPTSYNEQFF. For the CDR3, the DNA is TGTGCCAGCAGCTTGAGATTTCCAACCTCCTACAATGAGCAGTTCTTC.

The chain recombines TRBV27 with TRBJ1-6, with a weak D call TRBD1 (6 bases). V lost 5 bases and J lost 9, with 17 bases in between. The germline V gene has CDR1 MNHEY and CDR2 SMNVEV (reference sequence). The length of the CDR3 is 15 residues. CDR3 residues: CASSPYTGRGSPLHF. For the CDR3, the DNA is TGTGCCAGCAGTCCATATACAGGGAGGGGTTCACCCCTCCACTTT.

The sample holds a few counts of this clone. The V and J genes are TRBV4-3 and TRBJ2-3; D not resolved. The germline V gene has CDR1 LGHNA and CDR2 YSLEER. The CDR3 has 13 residues. Trimming pared 3 bases from V and 2 bases from J, leaving 6 bases between. The CDR3 bases are TGCGCCAGCAGCCAGCCCCACACAGATACGCAGTATTTT. This gives the protein CASSQPHTDTQYF.

This clone was counted only a few times. V gene TRBV28 combines with J gene TRBJ2-1, with 7 bases identical to TRBD2. Trimming at V came to 8 bases and at J to 0 bases, leaving 16 bases not matched to a gene. The CDR3 has 18 residues. Per germline, CDR1 MDHEN and CDR2 SYDVKM. CDR3 loop: CASRSDASGDSSYNEQFF. CDR3 sequence (DNA): TGTGCCAGCCGCTCCGATGCTAGCGGCGATAGCTCCTACAATGAGCAGTTCTTC.

The rearrangement uses TRBV21-1 and TRBJ2-7; the table assigns TRBD1, which was not confirmed against the DNA. TRBV21-1 is a pseudogene segment. The CDR3 length is 13 residues. The CDR3 spells CASSKADRYEQYF. CDR3 in DNA: TGTGCCAGCAGCAAGGCGGACAGGTACGAGCAGTACTTC.

V is TRBV11-2 and J is TRBJ2-5; no firm D call. Trimming left V 5 bases short and J 5 bases short, with 12 bases between. The V gene's germline CDR1 is SGHAT and CDR2 FQNNGV. The CDR3 sequence is 13 residues long. This CDR3 is CASSRDLGETQYF. CDR3 nucleotides: TGTGCCAGCAGCCGTGACTTGGGTGAGACCCAGTACTTC.

This clone was seen more than once but under ten times. The chain links TRBV18 to TRBJ1-6, with 7 positions matching TRBD1. Germline lookup yields CDR1 KGHSH and CDR2 LQKENI. This CDR3 is built from 17 residues. The V and J ends lost 2 bases and 10 bases, in that order; junction bases with no gene match: 14. The CDR3 spells CASSPSVPSQGGSPLHF. The CDR3 bases are TGTGCCAGCTCACCATCAGTCCCGTCCCAGGGGGGCTCACCCCTCCACTTT.

The chain employs TRBV5-6 and TRBJ2-5; D gene uncertain. V lost 0 bases and J lost 1, with 4 bases in between. The CDR3 runs to 13 residues. Germline V lookup: CDR1 SGHDT, CDR2 YYEEEE. As DNA, the CDR3 is TGTGCCAGCAGCTTGGTAACCCAAGAGACCCAGTACTTC. Its translation: CASSLVTQETQYF. The whole variable domain, remainder taken from reference TRBV5-6 and TRBJ2-5, is DAGVTQSPTHLIKTRGQQVTLRCSPKSGHDTVSWYQQALGQGPQFIFQYYEEEERQRGNFPDRFSGHQFPNYSSELNVNALLLGDSALYLCASSLVTQETQYFGPGTRLLVL.

This clone appeared many times. This rearrangement joins TRBV7-2 to TRBJ1-2, with D possibly being TRBD1 (5 bases). CDR1 is SGHTA and CDR2 is FQGNSA in the germline V gene. V gave up 1 base and J gave up 4 bases, with 16 bases separating them. The CDR3 is made up of 16 amino acids. The CDR3 bases are TGTGCCAGCAGCTTAGTCGGGGGAGGAGAGGGCTATGGCTACACCTTC. It is translated as CASSLVGGGEGYGYTF.

This clone has just a few counts. This chain connects TRBV10-3 to TRBJ2-7; 8 positions match TRBD2. Trimming at V came to 4 bases and at J to 5 bases, leaving 1 base not matched to a gene. CDR1 ENHRY and CDR2 SYGVKD come from the germline V gene. The CDR3 is 12 amino acids. The CDR3 region has the DNA TGTGCCATCAGTGGGACTAGCAACGAGCAGTACTTC. As protein: CAISGTSNEQYF.